This T cell receptor beta chain was recorded in a study of cytomegalovirus exposure and HLA in healthy donors. The CDR3 covers 17 residues. CDR1 is SGHRS and CDR2 is YFSETQ in the germline V gene. The V and J ends lost 1 base and 4 bases, in that order; junction bases with no gene match: 10. The PCR ran on 60 Vbeta and 13 Jbeta primers. The data were produced by immunoSEQ multiplex PCR, yet TCRdb's version contains in-frame clones alone and is incomplete. Of more than 90,000 clones listed, 70% to 85% are singletons. Comment on this clone: Its antigen is unknown.

Study-wide results and caveats: The investigators catalogued 160 or so TCR beta chains as cytomegalovirus-associated. For cytomegalovirus status, the classifier reportedly gave diagnoses with high specificity and sensitivity. A link between a missense DCLRE1C variant and TCR beta V- and J-gene trimming emerged from a later analysis. Presence/absence analyses assumed roughly uniform sequencing depth across donors, which may not hold.

Sequenced: PBMCs. This clonotype was sampled from a man aged 50 to 60 in good health and CMV-seronegative. The V gene is TRBV5-1, the J gene TRBJ1-2; 10 positions agree with TRBD1. The CDR3 protein is CASSLYGTGEQSYGYTF. CDR3 bases: TGCGCCAGCAGCTTGTACGGGACAGGGGAGCAGAGCTATGGCTACACCTTC.